This section outlines one T cell receptor (beta chain) sequence together with its context. Its antigen is still unknown. V lost 7 bases, J lost 4 bases, and 7 bases stayed unmatched. Germline lookup yields CDR1 ENHRY and CDR2 SYGVKD. This CDR3 is built from 16 residues. Sequenced by immunoSEQ multiplex PCR; TCRdb stores in-frame clones only, minus some. Here the sample spans about 11,000 clones, 86% being singletons. The source of the sample is a study of OX40 agonist ivuxolimab in advanced cancers. In the study overall: Past anti-PD-1, anti-PD-L1 or anti-CTLA-4 therapy was accepted, and approximately 37% had received some.

General study findings and limits: With doses of 0.1 to 3.0 mg/kg, CD4+ and CD8+ blood T cells had undergone clonal expansion by week 6.

This sequence originates from an adult with an advanced solid tumor such as melanoma, head and neck, liver or kidney cancer. The chain combines TRBV10-3 with TRBJ2-1; 13 bases map to TRBD2. The sample consisted of CD4+ or CD8+ T cells sorted from blood, taken in a trial of the OX40 agonist ivuxolimab. CDR3 loop: CAINTPGLAGYNEQFF. For the CDR3, the DNA is TGTGCCATCAATACCCCGGGACTAGCGGGGTACAATGAGCAGTTCTTC.